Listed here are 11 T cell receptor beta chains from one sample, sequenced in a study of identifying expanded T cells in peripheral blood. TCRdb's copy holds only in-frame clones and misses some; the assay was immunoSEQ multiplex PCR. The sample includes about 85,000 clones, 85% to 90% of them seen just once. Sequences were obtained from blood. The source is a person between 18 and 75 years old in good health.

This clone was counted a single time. The CDR3 DNA reads TGTGCCAGCAGTTTGACAGGGGCTGGGGCCAACGTCCTGACTTTC. The encoded protein is CASSLTGAGANVLTF. This chain links TRBV28 with TRBJ2-6; TRBD1 matches at 8 bases. CDR3 length equals 15 residues. Trimming took 3 bases from V and 2 from J; bases not matched to a gene: 0. The germline gives CDR1 MDHEN, CDR2 SYDVKM.

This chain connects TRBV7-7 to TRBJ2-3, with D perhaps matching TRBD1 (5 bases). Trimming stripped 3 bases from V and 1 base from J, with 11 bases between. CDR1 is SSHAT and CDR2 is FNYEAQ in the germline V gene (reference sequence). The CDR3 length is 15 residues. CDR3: CASSLGPGRTDTQYF. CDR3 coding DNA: TGTGCCAGCAGCTTGGGTCCAGGGCGCACAGATACGCAGTATTTT.

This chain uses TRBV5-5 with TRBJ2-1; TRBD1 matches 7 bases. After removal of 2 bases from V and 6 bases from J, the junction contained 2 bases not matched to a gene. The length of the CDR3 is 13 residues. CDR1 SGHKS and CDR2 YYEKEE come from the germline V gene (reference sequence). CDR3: CASSFSGGNEQFF. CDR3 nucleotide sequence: TGTGCCAGCAGCTTTTCAGGGGGCAATGAGCAGTTCTTC.

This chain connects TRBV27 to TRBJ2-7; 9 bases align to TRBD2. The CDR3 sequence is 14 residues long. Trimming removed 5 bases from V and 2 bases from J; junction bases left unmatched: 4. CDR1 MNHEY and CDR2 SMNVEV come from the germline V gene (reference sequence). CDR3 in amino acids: CASSPLAGAYEQYF. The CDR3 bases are TGTGCCAGCAGTCCATTAGCGGGGGCCTACGAGCAGTACTTC.

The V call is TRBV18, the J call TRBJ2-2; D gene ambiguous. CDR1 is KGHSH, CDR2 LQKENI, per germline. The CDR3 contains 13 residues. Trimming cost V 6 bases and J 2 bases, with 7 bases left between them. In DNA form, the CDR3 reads TGTGCCAGCTCCCCCGTTAACACCGGGGAGCTGTTTTTT. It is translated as CASSPVNTGELFF.

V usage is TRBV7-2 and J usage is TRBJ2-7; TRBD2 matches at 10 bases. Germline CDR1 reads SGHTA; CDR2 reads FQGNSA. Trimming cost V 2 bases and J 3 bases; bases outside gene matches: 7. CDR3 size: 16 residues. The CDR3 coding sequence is TGTGCCAGCAGCTTAAGCGGGGGGGCATCCTTCTACGAGCAGTACTTC. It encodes CASSLSGGASFYEQYF. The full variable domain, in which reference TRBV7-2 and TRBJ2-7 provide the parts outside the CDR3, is GAGVSQSPSNKVTEKGKDVELRCDPISGHTALYWYRQSLGQGLEFLIYFQGNSAPDKSGLPSDRFSAERTGGSVSTLTIQRTQQEDSAVYLCASSLSGGASFYEQYFGPGTRLTVT.

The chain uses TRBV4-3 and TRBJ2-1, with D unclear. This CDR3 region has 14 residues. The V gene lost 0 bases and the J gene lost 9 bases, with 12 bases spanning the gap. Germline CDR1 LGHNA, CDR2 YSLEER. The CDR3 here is CASSQESWRTEQFF. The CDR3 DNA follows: TGCGCCAGCAGCCAAGAGAGTTGGCGCACTGAGCAGTTCTTC.

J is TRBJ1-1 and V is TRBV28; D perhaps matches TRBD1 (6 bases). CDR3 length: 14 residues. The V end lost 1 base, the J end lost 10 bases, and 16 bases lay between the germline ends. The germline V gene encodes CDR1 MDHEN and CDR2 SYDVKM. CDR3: CASSLFPRVRGAFF. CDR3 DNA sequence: TGTGCCAGCAGTTTATTCCCCAGGGTCAGGGGAGCTTTCTTT. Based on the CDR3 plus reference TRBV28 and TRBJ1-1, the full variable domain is DVKVTQSSRYLVKRTGEKVFLECVQDMDHENMFWYRQDPGLGLRLIYFSYDVKMKEKGDIPEGYSVSREKKERFSLILESASTNQTSMYLCASSLFPRVRGAFFGQGTRLTVV.

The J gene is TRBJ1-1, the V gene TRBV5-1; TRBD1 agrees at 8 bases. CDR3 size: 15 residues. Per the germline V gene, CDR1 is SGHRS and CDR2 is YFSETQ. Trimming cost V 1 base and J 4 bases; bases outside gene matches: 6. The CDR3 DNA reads TGCGCCAGCAGCTTGCAGGGGGCGGGCGGCACTGAAGCTTTCTTT. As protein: CASSLQGAGGTEAFF.

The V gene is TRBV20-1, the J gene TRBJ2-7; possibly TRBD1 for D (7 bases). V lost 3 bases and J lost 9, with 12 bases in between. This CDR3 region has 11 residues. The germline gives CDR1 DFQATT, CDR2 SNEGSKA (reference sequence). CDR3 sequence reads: CSASYRGGQYF. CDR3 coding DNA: TGCAGTGCTAGCTACAGGGGAGGGCAGTACTTC.

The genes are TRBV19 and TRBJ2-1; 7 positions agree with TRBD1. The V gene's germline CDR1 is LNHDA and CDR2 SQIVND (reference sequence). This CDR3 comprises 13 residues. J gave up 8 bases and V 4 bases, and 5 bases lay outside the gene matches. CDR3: CASSTGQLDEQFF. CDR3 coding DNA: TGTGCCAGTAGTACGGGACAGCTGGATGAGCAGTTCTTC. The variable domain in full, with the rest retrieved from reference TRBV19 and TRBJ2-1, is DGGITQSPKYLFRKEGQNVTLSCEQNLNHDAMYWYRQDPGQGLRLIYYSQIVNDFQKGDIAEGYSVSREKKESFPLTVTSAQKNPTAFYLCASSTGQLDEQFFGPGTRLTVL.